The 24 T cell receptor beta chains given below trace back to one sample, sequenced in a study of shared clonotypes between healthy human individuals. Using immunoSEQ multiplex PCR, the repertoire was profiled, and TCRdb retains in-frame clones only, with some absent. The sample includes about 460,000 clones, over 60% of them seen just once. The sequenced sample consisted of PBMCs. The receptors shown here come from a woman in her forties in good health. Some clones in this sample may be carry-over from other donors' samples.

The chain is built from TRBV5-1 and TRBJ2-2, with a weak D call TRBD2 (5 bases). The CDR3 runs to 17 residues. Deletions cut 0 bases from V and 2 bases from J, with 14 bases between. Germline CDR1 and CDR2: SGHRS and YFSETQ. CDR3 in amino acids: CASSLASGNLNTGELFF. The DNA of the CDR3 is TGCGCCAGCAGCTTGGCCTCGGGAAATTTAAACACCGGGGAGCTGTTTTTT.

As for this clone: Likely a read error: the CDR3 ends without its conserved phenylalanine or tryptophan. The rearrangement joins TRBV28 to TRBJ2-7; D not resolved. The V end was cut by 8 bases, the J end by 4 bases, with 9 bases between. Germline V gene lookup returns CDR1 MDHEN and CDR2 SYDVKM. The CDR3 has 11 amino acids. The CDR3 DNA reads as TGTGCCAGCGCGGCGGCTTACGAGCAGTACTCC. Translated, it gives CASAAAYEQYS.

The chain has TRBV27 and TRBJ1-4, with D tentatively TRBD1 (5 bases). V lost 6 bases and J lost 2, with 19 bases in between. Germline lookup yields CDR1 MNHEY and CDR2 SMNVEV (reference sequence). The CDR3 contains 17 residues. CDR3 nucleotides: TGTGCCAGCAGCCTGGGACGGTTGATGGAGACTAATGAAAAACTGTTTTTT. Translated, it gives CASSLGRLMETNEKLFF.

This clone appeared a single time. The CDR3 bases are TGTGCCAGCAGCCAAGACCCACGACGGGGGTTGAACACCGGGGAGCTGTTTTTT. This gives the protein CASSQDPRRGLNTGELFF. V gene TRBV4-2 combines with J gene TRBJ2-2; TRBD2 might be the D (6 bases). In germline, CDR1 is LGHNA, CDR2 YNFKEQ. The germline V and J ends were trimmed by 0 bases and 1 base, with 15 bases remaining between them. There are 18 residues in the CDR3.

This clone has a handful of counts. The chain recombines TRBV5-1 with TRBJ2-1, with D perhaps matching TRBD1 (6 bases). CDR3 length equals 14 residues. Germline CDR1 SGHRS, CDR2 YFSETQ. V was pared by 5 bases and J by 2 bases, with 11 bases between. The CDR3 loop is CASRFRDTYNEQFF. CDR3 bases: TGCGCCAGCAGGTTTCGGGACACCTACAATGAGCAGTTCTTC.

V gene TRBV28 combines with J gene TRBJ1-2; D not resolved. Germline values: CDR1 MDHEN, CDR2 SYDVKM. The CDR3 spans 16 residues. Trimming stripped 3 bases from V and 4 bases from J, with 18 bases between. The CDR3 sequence: CASSLSIVEQPYGYTF. In DNA, the CDR3 is TGTGCCAGCAGTTTGAGTATAGTAGAACAGCCCTATGGCTACACCTTC.

V gene TRBV4-2 combines with J gene TRBJ1-5, with 8 bases matching TRBD1. Germline CDR1 reads LGHNA; CDR2 reads YNFKEQ. V trimming: 0 bases; J trimming: 1 base; junction bases outside the gene matches: 8. The CDR3 has 18 amino acids. CDR3 sequence: CASSQDRGQGVSNQPQHF. In DNA, the CDR3 is TGTGCCAGCAGCCAAGACAGGGGGCAGGGTGTGAGCAATCAGCCCCAGCATTTT.

This clone was detected only once. This chain uses TRBV7-3 with TRBJ2-3; 8 nucleotides agree with TRBD1. V lost 4 bases, J lost 5 bases, and 11 bases stayed unmatched. This CDR3 spans 16 amino acids. The V gene's germline CDR1 is SGHTA and CDR2 FQGTGA. The CDR3 DNA reads as TGTGCCAGCAGCTGGCGAGGACAGGGTGGGGGAGATACGCAGTATTTT. Translation: CASSWRGQGGGDTQYF.

This chain uses TRBV29-1 with TRBJ1-1; D possibly corresponds to TRBD1 (6 bases). CDR3 length: 13 residues. With 4 bases removed from V and 4 bases from J, the gap between germline ends came to 13 bases. The germline V gene encodes CDR1 SQVTM and CDR2 ANQGSEA. The CDR3 DNA reads TGCAGCGTTGTATACAGGGAGGGCACTGAAGCTTTCTTT. The encoded protein is CSVVYREGTEAFF.

The rearrangement uses TRBV6-4 and TRBJ1-2; no firm D call. V gave up 0 bases and J gave up 8 bases, with 16 bases separating them. The CDR3 is 15 residues long. Germline V gene lookup returns CDR1 MRHNA and CDR2 SNTAGT. Here the CDR3 DNA reads TGTGCCAGCAGTGACTCCGCCGGGGTCCCCCGCGGCTACACCTTC. Amino acid sequence: CASSDSAGVPRGYTF.

The chain has TRBV18 and TRBJ1-4; a weak D match, TRBD1 (5 bases). Germline assignment: CDR1 KGHSH and CDR2 LQKENI. The V end was cut by 3 bases, the J end by 8 bases, with 13 bases between. The CDR3 extends over 14 amino acids. The CDR3 reads CASSPVVGAEKLFF. CDR3 in DNA: TGTGCCAGCTCACCGGTGGTAGGGGCGGAAAAACTGTTTTTT.

This clone has only a few counts. V is TRBV11-3 and J is TRBJ2-7; 12 nucleotides match TRBD2. CDR3 length: 16 amino acids. The junction had 10 bases not matched to a gene; V was cut back by 5 bases and J by 5 bases. Germline values: CDR1 SGHNT, CDR2 YENEEA. CDR3 protein: CASSPGLAGLDHEQYF. For the CDR3, the DNA is TGTGCCAGCAGCCCAGGACTAGCGGGACTCGACCACGAGCAGTACTTC. Complete variable domain (other parts from reference TRBV11-3 and TRBJ2-7): EAGVVQSPRYKIIEKKQPVAFWCNPISGHNTLYWYLQNLGQGPELLIRYENEEAVDDSQLPKDRFSAERLKGVDSTLKIQPAELGDSAVYLCASSPGLAGLDHEQYFGPGTRLTVT.

For this clone: A read error may explain this, as a much larger clone is one base away. The chain employs TRBV28 and TRBJ1-4; D is ambiguous. This CDR3 comprises 14 residues. Germline CDR1 reads MDHEN; CDR2 reads SYDVKM. V was pared by 3 bases and J by 10 bases, with 15 bases between. The CDR3 is CASSFSGSRGKLFF. For the CDR3, the DNA is TGTGCCAGCAGTTTTTCCGGATCCCGTGGAAAACTGTTTTTT.

The rearrangement joins TRBV7-3 to TRBJ2-7; D possibly corresponds to TRBD2 (5 bases). The germline V gene encodes CDR1 SGHTA and CDR2 FQGTGA. This CDR3 region has 14 residues. Trimming took 2 bases from V and 4 from J, leaving 12 bases between them. CDR3 coding DNA: TGTGCCAGCAGCTTAGGTCCAGGAGGATACGAGCAGTACTTC. As protein: CASSLGPGGYEQYF.

A few counts support this clone. The chain is built from TRBV25-1 and TRBJ2-1, with D hard to call. The V gene lost 1 base and the J gene lost 1 base, with 17 bases spanning the gap. Looked up from germline, CDR1 is MGHDK and CDR2 is SYGVNS. The CDR3 runs to 18 residues. The DNA for the CDR3 is TGTGCCAGCAGTGAATGGCCCCCTCGAGCGCCATCCTACAATGAGCAGTTCTTC. Protein product: CASSEWPPRAPSYNEQFF.

The chain joins TRBV6-6 to TRBJ2-2; TRBD2 aligns across 13 bases. CDR1 and CDR2 from the germline V gene are MNHNY and SVGAGI (reference sequence). With V trimmed by 2 bases and J by 6 bases, 3 bases remained unmatched. CDR3 length: 16 residues. CDR3 region: CASSYTLAGGPGELFF. The CDR3 DNA reads TGTGCCAGCAGTTACACACTAGCGGGAGGGCCCGGGGAGCTGTTTTTT.

This clone has ten or more counts. J is TRBJ1-5 and V is TRBV6-6; possible D gene TRBD1, 5 bases. Trimming left V 6 bases short and J 1 base short, with 10 bases between. The CDR3 totals 14 residues. The germline V gene has CDR1 MNHNY and CDR2 SVGAGI (reference sequence). The CDR3 DNA reads TGTGCCAGCAGCAGGGACGGCAGCAATCAGCCCCAGCATTTT. Residues: CASSRDGSNQPQHF.

Notes on this clone: At the DNA level, this CDR3 is encoded by other sequences in the same sample as well. The rearrangement links TRBV6-5 to TRBJ1-4; D is possibly TRBD1 (5 bases). Germline V gene sequence: CDR1 MNHEY, CDR2 SVGAGI. The germline V and J ends were trimmed by 0 bases and 0 bases, with 5 bases remaining between them. The CDR3 length is 15 residues. The CDR3 DNA is TGTGCCAGCAGTTACTCAGGGGCAACTAATGAAAAACTGTTTTTT. Translation gives CASSYSGATNEKLFF.

The chain recombines TRBV5-1 with TRBJ2-3; 11 nucleotides line up with TRBD1. CDR3 length equals 16 residues. The V and J ends lost 5 bases and 4 bases, in that order; junction bases with no gene match: 9. In germline, CDR1 is SGHRS, CDR2 YFSETQ. The CDR3 DNA sequence: TGCGCCAGCAGACGGACAGGGGGCGCGATCGCAGATACGCAGTATTTT. Its protein is CASRRTGGAIADTQYF.

A note on this clone: A far larger clone is one base from this, pointing to a likely read error. The CDR3 region is CASSSGDSYEQYF. CDR3 in DNA: TGCGCCAGCAGCTCCGGGGACTCCTACGAGCAGTACTTC. V is TRBV5-1 and J is TRBJ2-7, with D tentatively TRBD2 (5 bases). This CDR3 is built from 13 residues. Germline V CDR1 and CDR2: SGHRS, YFSETQ. Trimming shortened V by 3 bases and J by 0 bases, and 7 bases separated the two germline ends.

The J gene is TRBJ2-7, the V gene TRBV5-4; a possible D gene is TRBD1 (5 bases). Germline CDR1 is SGHNT and CDR2 is YYREEE (reference sequence). The CDR3 spans 14 residues. V was shortened by 4 bases and J by 2 bases, with 13 bases between the two germline ends. CDR3 in amino acids: CASSKFGAPYEQYF. The CDR3 bases are TGTGCCAGCAGCAAGTTTGGGGCCCCCTACGAGCAGTACTTC.

V is TRBV4-2 and J is TRBJ2-4; D ambiguous. V lost 5 bases to trimming and J lost 0 bases, with 5 bases between them. This CDR3 region has 13 residues. Germline values: CDR1 LGHNA, CDR2 YNFKEQ. The CDR3 sequence is CASSLLAKNIQYF. The CDR3 DNA is TGTGCCAGCAGCTTACTAGCCAAAAACATTCAGTACTTC.

The CDR3 DNA follows: TGTGCCAGCAGCTTAGGGCAGGGGGAAGAGACCCAGTACTTC. Its protein is CASSLGQGEETQYF. The rearrangement links TRBV7-8 to TRBJ2-5; 7 positions agree with TRBD1. CDR1 and CDR2 (germline): SGHVS, FQNEAQ. The V and J ends lost 1 base and 3 bases, in that order; junction bases with no gene match: 2. The CDR3 extends over 14 amino acids.

This clone has a handful of counts. The genes are TRBV7-9 and TRBJ1-5; perhaps TRBD1 as D (5 bases). This CDR3 spans 12 amino acids. V was pared by 5 bases and J by 5 bases, with 7 bases between. Per the germline V gene, CDR1 is SEHNR and CDR2 is FQNEAQ (reference sequence). The CDR3 DNA follows: TGTGCCAGCAGCGCGACAGATCAGCCCCAGCATTTT. As protein: CASSATDQPQHF.